Below are 26 T cell receptor beta chains sequenced from a single sample in a study of response to subunit inactivated influenza vaccine. TCRdb fed the RT-PCR reads into MiXCR, producing one record per CDR3 protein. The sample gives about 780,000 distinct CDR3 sequences, roughly 18% of which show up once; roughly 11% is in the top ten. Sequenced material: PBMCs from blood, taken roughly 5 days after vaccination. The receptors originated from a man over 45 who received an inactivated influenza vaccine.

The table lists this clonotype with many counts. The V and J genes are TRBV10-3 and TRBJ2-3; D ambiguous. Trimming took off 11 bases at V and 1 base at J, with 16 bases between the two ends. The CDR3 spans 14 residues. Per the germline V gene, CDR1 is ENHRY and CDR2 is SYGVKD. The CDR3 DNA is TGTGCCTCACAAAGGGCAACGGGCACAGATACGCAGTATTTT. Encoded protein: CASQRATGTDTQYF.

The genes are TRBV12-3 or TRBV12-4 and TRBJ2-3; no firm D call. The length of the CDR3 is 14 residues. Between the trimmed V and J ends, which lost 6 bases and 0 bases, there was a span of 10 bases. The CDR3 region is CASSWAFSTDTQYF. CDR3 DNA: TGTGCCAGCAGCTGGGCTTTTAGCACAGATACGCAGTATTTT.

The chain couples TRBV7-3 to TRBJ1-1; D perhaps matches TRBD1 (5 bases). Looked up from germline, CDR1 is SGHTA and CDR2 is FQGTGA. Between the trimmed V and J ends, which lost 7 bases and 1 base, there was a span of 10 bases. This CDR3 has 13 residues. CDR3 residues: CASKQGANTEAFF. The CDR3 DNA is TGTGCCAGCAAACAAGGGGCGAACACTGAAGCTTTCTTT.

This clonotype was seen more than once but under ten times. The chain is built from TRBV7-8 and TRBJ2-3; 13 nucleotides line up with TRBD2. Germline trimming cut 5 bases from V and 6 bases from J; bases unmatched to any gene: 8. This CDR3 spans 16 amino acids. CDR1 SGHVS and CDR2 FQNEAQ come from the germline V gene. In DNA form, the CDR3 reads TGTGCCAGCAGCCGTAGGACTAGCGGGAGTACGGATACGCAGTATTTT. Its translation: CASSRRTSGSTDTQYF.

This clonotype has just a few counts. The chain couples TRBV7-2 to TRBJ2-7; 8 nucleotides agree with TRBD1. V gave up 5 bases and J gave up 2 bases; unmatched junction bases: 8. The CDR3 runs to 15 residues. Germline CDR1 is SGHTA and CDR2 is FQGNSA. The CDR3 DNA follows: TGTGCCAGCAGCGTCCGGGACAGGATCGCCTACGAGCAGTACTTC. It translates to CASSVRDRIAYEQYF.

Remarks on this clonotype: The junction departs from the called germline gene at one end, perhaps through a read error. The chain couples TRBV4-3 to TRBJ1-1, with no clear D. The germline V gene has CDR1 LGHNA and CDR2 YSLEER. The CDR3 spans 15 residues. The CDR3 region is CASSQDVAVVFETFF. The CDR3 DNA reads TGCGCCAGCAGCCAAGACGTAGCAGTCGTTTTTGAAACTTTCTTT.

This clonotype was counted many times. The chain recombines TRBV25-1 with TRBJ2-1; TRBD1 matches at 7 bases. V dropped 3 bases and J dropped 1; count of bases not matched to a gene: 3. The CDR3 totals 15 residues. CDR1 is MGHDK, CDR2 SYGVNS, per germline. CDR3 in amino acids: CASSELGQSYNEQFF. CDR3 coding DNA: TGTGCCAGCAGTGAGCTGGGACAGTCCTACAATGAGCAGTTCTTC.

This clonotype came up a few times. The gene calls are TRBV12-3 or TRBV12-4 and TRBJ1-6; D gene ambiguous. This CDR3 has 14 residues. Trimming shortened V by 2 bases and J by 11 bases, and 13 bases separated the two germline ends. The CDR3 nucleotides are TGTGCCAGCAGTTTAAGGGAAGGCGGGGCACCCCTCCACTTT. It codes for CASSLREGGAPLHF.

This clonotype has a handful of counts. V usage is TRBV4-1 and J usage is TRBJ1-1; D is possibly TRBD1 (5 bases). This CDR3 has 15 residues. Between the trimmed V and J ends, which lost 0 bases and 6 bases, there was a span of 14 bases. CDR1 and CDR2 (germline): MGHRA, YSYEKL. CDR3 region: CASSQDQGGSSEAFF. CDR3 DNA sequence: TGCGCCAGCAGCCAAGATCAGGGAGGGTCATCTGAAGCTTTCTTT.

V usage is TRBV12-3 or TRBV12-4 and J usage is TRBJ1-5, with D unresolved. The CDR3 runs to 16 residues. Trimming removed 6 bases from V and 3 bases from J, with 18 bases in between. CDR3 nucleotide sequence: TGTGCCAGCAGCCCCCGAGCCGTAAGGACCAATCAGCCCCAGCATTTT. Translated, it gives CASSPRAVRTNQPQHF.

This clonotype was seen a handful of times. This rearrangement joins TRBV4-3 to TRBJ2-1; D not resolved. The germline CDR1 and CDR2 sequences are LGHNA and YSLEER. This CDR3 spans 18 amino acids. Trimming took off 2 bases at V and 4 bases at J, with 21 bases between the two ends. CDR3: CASSQSHLRQTKYNEQFF. In nucleotides, the CDR3 is TGCGCCAGCAGCCAAAGCCATTTGAGGCAGACAAAATACAATGAGCAGTTCTTC.

The table lists this clonotype with many counts. V usage is TRBV29-1 and J usage is TRBJ2-3; D not resolved. Germline lookup yields CDR1 SQVTM and CDR2 ANQGSEA. The CDR3 is made up of 11 amino acids. Trimming removed 5 bases from V and 5 bases from J, with 8 bases in between. The CDR3 coding sequence is TGCAGCGTTTCCGAGGTAGATACGCAGTATTTT. Its translation: CSVSEVDTQYF.

This clonotype has a count of ten or more. The chain uses TRBV12-3 or TRBV12-4 and TRBJ2-3; 9 bases agree with TRBD2. V trimming: 3 bases; J trimming: 0 bases; junction bases outside the gene matches: 4. The CDR3 loop spans 16 amino acids. The DNA of the CDR3 is TGTGCCAGCAGTTTCTGGCTAGCGGGGAGCACAGATACGCAGTATTTT. It encodes CASSFWLAGSTDTQYF.

This clonotype came up a few times. The chain recombines TRBV5-1 with TRBJ1-2; 7 positions agree with TRBD1. The CDR3 runs to 12 residues. V shed 5 bases and J 6 bases; nucleotides not matched to a gene: 4. Germline V gives CDR1 SGHRS, CDR2 YFSETQ. The CDR3 DNA follows: TGCGCCAGCAGACTAGGACAGGATGGCTACACCTTC. It specifies CASRLGQDGYTF.

V and J are TRBV27 and TRBJ2-2; 13 positions match TRBD2. The CDR3 contains 15 residues. Germline lookup yields CDR1 MNHEY and CDR2 SMNVEV (reference sequence). Trimming took 8 bases from V and 6 from J; bases not matched to a gene: 6. CDR3 sequence reads: CASHGLAGVPGELFF. CDR3 in DNA: TGTGCCAGCCACGGACTAGCGGGAGTCCCCGGGGAGCTGTTTTTT.

This clonotype was seen ten or more times. The V call is TRBV7-9, the J call TRBJ2-7; D perhaps matches TRBD1 (6 bases). Trimming stripped 5 bases from V and 2 bases from J, with 22 bases between. Germline-derived CDR1 and CDR2 are SEHNR and FQNEAQ (reference sequence). This CDR3 region has 17 residues. The CDR3 protein is CASSPLSGTTRAYEQYF. The CDR3 region has the DNA TGTGCCAGCAGCCCCCTGTCCGGGACAACGAGAGCCTACGAGCAGTACTTC.

Only one count was recorded for this clonotype. This may arise from a read error, as a much more abundant clone is one base away. The J gene is TRBJ2-1, the V gene TRBV20-1, with TRBD2 matching over 8 bases. The CDR3 has 14 amino acids. Germline V lookup: CDR1 DFQATT, CDR2 SNEGSKA (reference sequence). The CDR3 spells CSARAGAGYNEQLF. The DNA for the CDR3 is TGCAGTGCGCGAGCGGGGGCCGGCTACAATGAGCAGCTCTTC.

This clonotype occurred many times. The junction and the germline gene differ at one end; a read error may be behind it. This chain links TRBV5-1 with TRBJ2-1; TRBD2 is a possible D gene (6 bases). CDR1 SGHRS and CDR2 YFSETQ come from the germline V gene. The CDR3 is 15 residues long. The CDR3 loop is CASSSSGGSYNEQFF. As DNA, the CDR3 is TGTGCCAGCAGCTCTTCAGGAGGGAGCTACAATGAGCAGTTCTTC.

This clonotype was seen repeatedly, ten times or more. The chain carries TRBV21-1 and TRBJ2-7; the table names TRBD1, a call not compared with the DNA. TRBV21-1 is assigned pseudogene status. CDR3 length: 15 amino acids. The CDR3 DNA is TGTGCCAGCAGCTCCCGGGACGCCGGGCCGTACGAGCAGTACTTC. As protein: CASSSRDAGPYEQYF.

The V call is TRBV18, the J call TRBJ2-2; D is undetermined. V lost 1 base to trimming and J lost 2 bases, with 8 bases between them. The CDR3 sequence is 15 residues long. Germline V lookup: CDR1 KGHSH, CDR2 LQKENI. CDR3 sequence (DNA): TGTGCCAGCTCACCACGGGCGCCCAACACCGGGGAGCTGTTTTTT. Its translation: CASSPRAPNTGELFF.

This chain joins TRBV7-2 and TRBJ2-1; D not certain. Germline lookup yields CDR1 SGHTA and CDR2 FQGNSA. Trimming took off 4 bases at V and 5 bases at J, with 12 bases between the two ends. This CDR3 comprises 14 residues. CDR3 amino acids: CASSSQARDNEQFF. The CDR3 DNA reads as TGTGCCAGCAGCTCCCAAGCCCGGGACAATGAGCAGTTCTTC.

This clonotype was seen many times. This chain connects TRBV11-2 to TRBJ2-5, with D tentatively TRBD1 (6 bases). The germline gives CDR1 SGHAT, CDR2 FQNNGV. The CDR3 consists of 15 residues. Trimming stripped 3 bases from V and 2 bases from J, with 13 bases between. CDR3 sequence: CASSFPGTTQETQYF. CDR3 DNA sequence: TGTGCCAGCAGCTTCCCTGGGACAACGCAAGAGACCCAGTACTTC.

This clonotype was observed a handful of times. V is TRBV7-2 and J is TRBJ1-1; possibly TRBD1 for D (5 bases). V was clipped by 5 bases and J by 5 bases, with 15 bases between them. Germline V CDR1 and CDR2: SGHTA, FQGNSA. The CDR3 length is 14 residues. The CDR3: CASSITFGGTEAFF. In DNA form, the CDR3 reads TGTGCCAGCAGCATAACCTTCGGGGGTACTGAAGCTTTCTTT.

This clonotype was seen a handful of times. The rearrangement uses TRBV7-8 and TRBJ1-1; perhaps TRBD1 as D (6 bases). CDR1 is SGHVS and CDR2 is FQNEAQ in the germline V gene. V was shortened by 5 bases and J by 0 bases, with 16 bases between the two germline ends. The CDR3 is 16 amino acids. The CDR3 loop is CASSLPDSTMNTEAFF. In DNA, the CDR3 is TGTGCCAGCAGCCTACCGGACAGCACTATGAACACTGAAGCTTTCTTT. Supplemented by reference TRBV7-8 and TRBJ1-1, the full variable domain reads GAGVSQSPRYKVAKRGQDVALRCDPISGHVSLFWYQQALGQGPEFLTYFQNEAQLDKSGLPSDRFFAERPEGSVSTLKIQRTQQEDSAVYLCASSLPDSTMNTEAFFGQGTRLTVV.

This chain joins TRBV19 and TRBJ2-2; D remains unclear. Trimming took off 3 bases at V and 0 bases at J, with 11 bases between the two ends. Germline V gene sequence: CDR1 LNHDA, CDR2 SQIVND (reference sequence). The CDR3 has 16 amino acids. The CDR3 DNA sequence: TGTGCCAGTAGTATTTGGGTGGAAGCGAACACCGGGGAGCTGTTTTTT. Protein: CASSIWVEANTGELFF.

The rearrangement uses TRBV11-2 and TRBJ2-1, with TRBD2 identical over 13 bases. J lost 5 bases, V lost 5 bases, and 9 bases had no gene match. CDR1 is SGHAT, CDR2 FQNNGV, per germline. This CDR3 comprises 17 residues. The DNA for the CDR3 is TGTGCCAGCAGCCCAAGACTAGCGGGAGGACTTAACAATGAGCAGTTCTTC. This sequence encodes CASSPRLAGGLNNEQFF.